Following are 7 T cell receptor beta chains from one sample sequenced in a study of beta chain features in type 1 diabetes. Study-wide results and limits: For Type 1 diabetes patients, all four CD4+ subsets carried TCRB CDR3s that were moderately but significantly shorter.

No antigens are known for them. The authors reverse transcribed all of the isolated RNA, so sequencing captured expressed TCRB transcripts. The protocol was immunoSEQ multiplex PCR, while the TCRdb copy is restricted to in-frame clones and leaves out a portion. Here the sample spans around 250,000 clones, roughly 21% being singletons. The sample taken for sequencing was naive CD4+ T cells from blood. The receptors stem from a woman aged 40 to 50 with type 1 diabetes.

This chain links TRBV7-2 with TRBJ2-6; tentatively, D is TRBD2 (7 bases). V was pared by 5 bases and J by 2 bases, with 10 bases between. The CDR3 runs 15 residues. Germline V CDR1 and CDR2: SGHTA, FQGNSA. The DNA for the CDR3 is TGTGCCAGCAGCAAAGGGGGGGCTGGGGCCAACGTCCTGACTTTC. This encodes CASSKGGAGANVLTF. Together with reference TRBV7-2 and TRBJ2-6, the CDR3 gives the full variable domain: GAGVSQSPSNKVTEKGKDVELRCDPISGHTALYWYRQSLGQGLEFLIYFQGNSAPDKSGLPSDRFSAERTGGSVSTLTIQRTQQEDSAVYLCASSKGGAGANVLTFGAGSRLTVL.

The V and J genes are TRBV5-1 and TRBJ2-6; 7 bases agree with TRBD1. The V and J ends lost 4 bases and 2 bases, in that order; junction bases with no gene match: 9. In germline, CDR1 is SGHRS, CDR2 YFSETQ. This CDR3 region has 17 residues. CDR3 nucleotide sequence: TGCGCCAGCAGCCCTATTCCCGGGACAGCTGGGGCCAACGTCCTGACTTTC. This encodes CASSPIPGTAGANVLTF.

This clone was seen a handful of times. Other DNA sequences in this sample translate to the same CDR3. The CDR3 protein is CASSLQGPDTQYF. The CDR3 bases are TGTGCCAGCAGCTTACAGGGCCCAGATACGCAGTATTTT. This chain joins TRBV5-6 and TRBJ2-3, with D possibly TRBD1 on 6 matching bases. The germline V and J ends were trimmed by 2 bases and 4 bases, with 8 bases remaining between them. CDR1 and CDR2 from the germline V gene are SGHDT and YYEEEE. The CDR3 spans 13 residues.

This clone showed up just a few times. The rearrangement links TRBV11-2 to TRBJ2-1; weak D call: TRBD2 (6 bases). The CDR3 runs 14 residues. CDR1 is SGHAT, CDR2 FQNNGV, per germline. V lost 0 bases and J 6 bases, leaving 9 bases between the germline ends. In DNA form, the CDR3 reads TGTGCCAGCAGCTTAGATGGGGGAGGCAATGAGCAGTTCTTC. Its protein is CASSLDGGGNEQFF.

J is TRBJ2-7 and V is TRBV5-4, with 8 bases matching TRBD1. Germline V gene data show CDR1 as SGHNT and CDR2 as YYREEE (reference sequence). Trimming took 4 bases from V and 4 from J; bases not matched to a gene: 7. The CDR3 length is 14 residues. The CDR3: CASSLGQATYEQYF. CDR3 coding DNA: TGTGCCAGCAGCCTGGGACAGGCGACGTACGAGCAGTACTTC.

This clone was seen more than once but under ten times. The rearrangement uses TRBV5-1 and TRBJ1-1; D remains unclear. Per germline, CDR1 SGHRS and CDR2 YFSETQ. CDR3 length equals 13 residues. Trimming removed 3 bases from V and 3 bases from J, with 9 bases in between. The CDR3: CASSSTSYTEAFF. The DNA for the CDR3 is TGCGCCAGCAGCTCCACAAGTTACACTGAAGCTTTCTTT.

In this sample, this clone turned up a few times. This chain joins TRBV19 and TRBJ1-2; D possibly corresponds to TRBD1 (5 bases). The V gene lost 6 bases and the J gene lost 5 bases, with 19 bases spanning the gap. Germline assignment: CDR1 LNHDA and CDR2 SQIVND (reference sequence). The CDR3 has 15 residues. The CDR3 bases are TGTGCCAGTAGCCGGCAGGCCAGGGACTCTTATGGCTACACCTTC. This translates into CASSRQARDSYGYTF.